The 3 T cell receptor beta chains given below trace back to one sample, sequenced in a study of persistence of HIV-infected CD4 T cells. No antigen has been identified for these receptors. An overlapping HIV-1 Gag peptide pool stimulated these cells at 0.95 to 1 ug/peptide/mL. Memory cells lacking CD40L and CD69 with high CD45RO were sorted. Sequencing used immunoSEQ version 4 in survey mode. TCRdb's table, derived via immunoSEQ multiplex PCR, lists solely in-frame clones and lacks some. The repertoire consists of 35,000 or so clones, with more than 75% occurring once and the leading ten covering more than 4.5%. The material was cultured CD4+ T cells from PBMCs, obtained from a patient who received antiretroviral therapy. The receptors shown here come from an adult with HIV. The donor label of this sample is uncertain.

V is TRBV2 and J is TRBJ1-1; D is undetermined. This CDR3 is 13 amino acids long. The V end lost 6 bases, the J end lost 2 bases, and 10 bases lay between the germline ends. From germline, CDR1 is SNHLY and CDR2 FYNNEI. The CDR3 DNA is TGTGCCAGCAGCCGACAACTCAACACTGAAGCTTTCTTT. Encoded protein: CASSRQLNTEAFF.

The V and J genes are TRBV27 and TRBJ1-2, with D possibly being TRBD1 (5 bases). CDR1 and CDR2 (germline): MNHEY, SMNVEV (reference sequence). Trimming removed 6 bases at V and 3 bases at J, with 8 bases between. CDR3 length: 12 amino acids. The CDR3 nucleotides read TGTGCCAGCAGACAGGAAGACTATGGCTACACCTTC. Translated: CASRQEDYGYTF.

The chain recombines TRBV10-1 with TRBJ1-6, with D perhaps TRBD1 (5 bases). The CDR3 sequence is 16 residues long. CDR1 is WNHNN and CDR2 is SYGVQD in the germline V gene (reference sequence). V was pared by 0 bases and J by 8 bases, with 14 bases between. CDR3 DNA sequence: TGCGCCAGCAGTGAGTCCGGCGAGGGGAGGGATTCACCCCTCCACTTT. Translated: CASSESGEGRDSPLHF.